This TCR beta chain was profiled in a study of early T cells in non-severe SARS-CoV-2 infection. TCRdb ran MiXCR on the 5' RACE reads and lists one entry per CDR3 protein. The data contain tens of thousands of distinct CDR3 sequences, 12% of them singletons. This clonotype has ten or more counts. CDR1 and CDR2 (germline): SNHLY, FYNNEI. The CDR3 is 12 amino acids. V lost 6 bases and J lost 6, with 11 bases in between. The sequencing input was whole blood. V gene TRBV2 combines with J gene TRBJ1-1; D not resolved. The receptor was isolated from an adult who was a healthcare worker with PCR-confirmed SARS-CoV-2 infection or an uninfected control (not recorded which). The CDR3 nucleotides read TGTGCCAGCAGCCCGTCGTCGCCTGAAGCTTTCTTT. Translation gives CASSPSSPEAFF.